This TCR beta chain was obtained from a study of spatial heterogeneity in lung cancer. Study background: Across the raw uncorrected reads, a unique TCR and UMI combination was observed, on average, more than ten times.

This sample's time point: sample taken at primary tumor resection. Whole RNA came from tumor, nontumor lung or frozen PBMC and was sequenced without being sorted. Germline trimming cut 5 bases from V and 4 bases from J; bases unmatched to any gene: 9. Germline V gene lookup returns CDR1 SGHTA and CDR2 FQGTGA. The CDR3 is 15 residues long. This clonotype has only a few counts. A unique molecular identifier was carried by every single TCR cDNA molecule. In TCRdb, the 5' RACE reads were re-called with MiXCR into one record per CDR3 protein. The sample carries 77,000 or so distinct CDR3 sequences, approximately 18% recorded once.

The genes are TRBV7-3 and TRBJ2-3; 7 bases map to TRBD2. The sequenced sample was PBMCs, obtained at surgery. The clonotype comes from a male donor with early-stage non-small cell lung cancer. CDR3 sequence reads: CASSRPRRESDTQYF. As DNA, the CDR3 is TGTGCCAGCAGCCGACCACGGCGGGAGTCAGATACGCAGTATTTT.